The present TCR beta chain was sequenced within a study of blood T cell repertoires in COVID-19. V lost 2 bases to trimming and J lost 8 bases, with 16 bases between them. The CDR3 totals 14 residues. Per germline, CDR1 SGDLS and CDR2 YYNGEE. Per the original data handling: Estimates of nucleated cell counts were drawn from the amplification of reference gene primers. Clones were sequenced by immunoSEQ multiplex PCR, and TCRdb holds only the in-frame ones, with some missing. The D gene and trimming were derived from the DNA, and the V and J assignments and clone size from that table. The top ten clones hold roughly 10% of a sample with 70,000 to 85,000 clones, roughly four fifths of them seen once.

Source material: peripheral blood. The chain joins TRBV9 to TRBJ1-2; D gene unclear. This TCR was recovered from a man aged 60 to 69 with acute or convalescent COVID-19. CDR3 nucleotide sequence: TGTGCCAGCAGCGTGGAAGGAGTCCCGGGAGGCTACACCTTC. It is translated as CASSVEGVPGGYTF.